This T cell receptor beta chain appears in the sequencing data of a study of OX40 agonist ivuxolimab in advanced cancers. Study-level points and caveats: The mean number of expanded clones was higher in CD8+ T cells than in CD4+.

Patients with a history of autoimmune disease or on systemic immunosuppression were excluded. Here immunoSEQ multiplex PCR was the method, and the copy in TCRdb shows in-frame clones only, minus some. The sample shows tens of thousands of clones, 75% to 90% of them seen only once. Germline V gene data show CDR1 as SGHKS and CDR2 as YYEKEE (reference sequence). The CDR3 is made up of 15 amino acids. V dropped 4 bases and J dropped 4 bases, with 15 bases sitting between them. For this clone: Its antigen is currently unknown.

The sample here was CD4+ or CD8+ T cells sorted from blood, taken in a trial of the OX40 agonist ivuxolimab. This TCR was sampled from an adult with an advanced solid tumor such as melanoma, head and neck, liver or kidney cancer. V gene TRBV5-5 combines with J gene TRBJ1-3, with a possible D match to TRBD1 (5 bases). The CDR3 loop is CASSPRGGDGNTIYF. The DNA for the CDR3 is TGTGCCAGCAGCCCCCGTGGAGGGGACGGAAACACCATATATTTT.